The 3 T cell receptor beta chains listed next were all sequenced from one sample in a study of CD8 T cells in ankylosing spondylitis. Study-wide results and caveats: Several highly homologous variants made up a TCR beta motif, and this motif appeared characteristic of ankylosing spondylitis blood.

TCRdb reprocessed the 5' RACE reads via MiXCR and lists one record per CDR3 protein. The data show more than 400,000 distinct CDR3 sequences, about 5.7% seen once. No antigen has been assigned to these receptors. Input material: blood, either unsorted or a sorted T cell fraction (not recorded which). Every receptor here comes from a male donor with ankylosing spondylitis.

This clonotype has a count of ten or more. The chain joins TRBV7-2 to TRBJ2-3; no clear D gene. Trimming removed 5 bases at V and 4 bases at J, with 16 bases between. Germline CDR1 reads SGHTA; CDR2 reads FQGNSA. This CDR3 region has 15 residues. The CDR3 reads CASSPQKGYPDTQYF. In nucleotides, the CDR3 is TGTGCCAGCAGCCCCCAGAAGGGATACCCAGATACGCAGTATTTT.

There are many counts of this clonotype. The chain combines TRBV28 with TRBJ1-5; 7 bases agree with TRBD1. CDR1 and CDR2 (germline): MDHEN, SYDVKM. J was trimmed by 11 bases and V by 3 bases; bases with no gene match: 16. This CDR3 spans 16 amino acids. The DNA of the CDR3 is TGTGCCAGCAGTTTCCTGGGGACAGAGGACCCGGGGTCCCAGCATTTT. Its translation is CASSFLGTEDPGSQHF.

This clonotype was detected many times. This chain uses TRBV5-1 with TRBJ2-5; no definite D call. In germline, CDR1 is SGHRS, CDR2 YFSETQ. With 4 bases removed from V and 0 bases from J, the gap between germline ends came to 16 bases. The CDR3 loop spans 16 amino acids. CDR3 nucleotides: TGCGCCAGCAGCCGAAACAGCTACCGTTACCAAGAGACCCAGTACTTC. Its translation: CASSRNSYRYQETQYF.